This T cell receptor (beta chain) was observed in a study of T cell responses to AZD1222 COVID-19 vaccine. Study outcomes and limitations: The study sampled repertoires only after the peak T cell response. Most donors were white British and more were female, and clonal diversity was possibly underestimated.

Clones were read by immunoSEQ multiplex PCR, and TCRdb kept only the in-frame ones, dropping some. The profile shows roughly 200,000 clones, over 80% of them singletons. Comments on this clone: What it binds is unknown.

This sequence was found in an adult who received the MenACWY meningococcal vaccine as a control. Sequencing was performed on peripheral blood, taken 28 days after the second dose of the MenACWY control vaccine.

CDR3 amino acids: CASNPSGGTYNEQFF. The CDR3 region has the DNA TGTGCCAGCAATCCAAGCGGGGGTACCTACAATGAGCAGTTCTTC. The V gene is TRBV9, the J gene TRBJ2-1; 8 positions match TRBD2. The CDR3 length is 15 residues. Trimming took 6 bases from V and 2 from J; bases not matched to a gene: 7. Germline assignment: CDR1 SGDLS and CDR2 YYNGEE.